A selection of T cell receptor beta chains follows, all from one sample in a study of Graves' ophthalmopathy and Graves' hyperthyroidism. MiXCR, applied by TCRdb to the multiplex PCR reads, yields one record per CDR3 protein. The sample lists 350,000 to 400,000 distinct CDR3 sequences, approximately 15% occurring once. Sequencing input: peripheral blood. These TCRs come from a woman younger than 35 with stable Graves' hyperthyroidism. The CDR3 runs from the conserved cysteine through the conserved F or W. The D gene is left open where the match is weak. Rows may omit the clone size; those that give it use once, few, many or a size class.

j_call v_call clone_size d_call cdr3_nt cdr3_aa
TRBJ2-7 TRBV6-2/TRBV6-3 many . TGTGCCAGCAGTTACATGCGCCAATATAACTCGCGTCTCTCCTACGAGCAGTACTTC CASSYMRQYNSRLSYEQYF
TRBJ2-7 TRBV6-5 . TRBD2 TGTGCCAGCAGTTATTCACCGGGACTAGCAAGGGAGCAGTACTTC CASSYSPGLAREQYF
TRBJ1-3 TRBV6-1 . . TGTGCCAGCAGTCTCACCCCAGGCATCACTGGAAACACCATATATTTT CASSLTPGITGNTIYF
TRBJ1-1 TRBV14 many . TGTGCCAGCAGCCAATTCGGCACCATCTACACTGAAGCTTTCTTT CASSQFGTIYTEAFF
TRBJ2-5 TRBV29-1 many . TGCAGCGTTGAAGGGACAGTCGAAGAGACCCAGTACTTC CSVEGTVEETQYF
TRBJ1-6 TRBV19 many TRBD1 TGTGCCAGTAGCACCGACAGGGGTAATTCACCCCTCCACTTT CASSTDRGNSPLHF
TRBJ1-2 TRBV6-5 many . TGTGCCAGCAGTTACTCGGGGACGGATGGCTACACCTTC CASSYSGTDGYTF
TRBJ2-7 TRBV28 many TRBD1 TGTGCCAGCACCCTCGGACAGGTCACCTACGAGCAGTACTTC CASTLGQVTYEQYF
TRBJ1-3 TRBV24-1 many . TGTGCCTCCCAGGAAGGAAACACCATATATTTT CASQEGNTIYF
TRBJ2-2 TRBV6-5 few . TGTGCCAGCAGTTTTTCGCGGGCCGACACCGGGGAGCTGTTTTTT CASSFSRADTGELFF